This TCR beta chain is drawn from a study of OX40 agonist ivuxolimab in advanced cancers. About the study: Participants, 75% to 85% male, averaged around 64 years of age, ranging from about 23 to 90.

Sequenced by immunoSEQ multiplex PCR; TCRdb stores in-frame clones only, minus some. The sample records some 87,000 clones, roughly 94% being singletons. Sequencing used CD4+ or CD8+ T cells sorted from blood, obtained in a trial of the OX40 agonist ivuxolimab. The TCR sequence derives from an adult with an advanced solid tumor such as melanoma, head and neck, liver or kidney cancer.

The CDR3 nucleotides read TGTGCCAGCAGCTTAGGGCATAACACCGGGGAGCTGTTTTTT. This gives the protein CASSLGHNTGELFF. The gene calls are TRBV7-9 and TRBJ2-2, with no clear D. V lost 1 base, J lost 2 bases, and 5 bases lay in between. The CDR3 has 14 residues. The germline V gene encodes CDR1 SEHNR and CDR2 FQNEAQ (reference sequence).